Below, 16 T cell receptor beta chains from the same sample are listed, as sequenced in a study of T cell responses to AZD1222 COVID-19 vaccine. The method was immunoSEQ multiplex PCR; TCRdb's version includes in-frame clones alone and lacks a portion of them. The table records under 200,000 clones, about 90% of them present only once. This specimen was peripheral blood, taken on day 0 of AZD1222 vaccination. The receptor source for this set is an adult in good health.

This clone was recorded a few times. This chain links TRBV7-9 with TRBJ2-2; weak D call: TRBD1 (5 bases). Germline V gene lookup returns CDR1 SEHNR and CDR2 FQNEAQ (reference sequence). With 2 bases removed from V and 7 bases from J, the gap between germline ends came to 8 bases. This CDR3 comprises 13 residues. The CDR3 region has the DNA TGTGCCAGCAGCTTAAAGGGGAACGGGGAGCTGTTTTTT. It translates to CASSLKGNGELFF.

The chain joins TRBV27 to TRBJ1-1, with D uncertain. The V end lost 3 bases, the J end lost 0 bases, and 8 bases lay between the germline ends. CDR1 and CDR2 from the germline V gene are MNHEY and SMNVEV (reference sequence). This CDR3 spans 14 amino acids. The CDR3 nucleotides read TGTGCCAGCAGTTTCAAGAGCATGAACACTGAAGCTTTCTTT. Translating gives CASSFKSMNTEAFF.

As DNA, the CDR3 is TGTGCCAGCAGCCAACCGGGACAGGGCGGCACTGAAGCTTTCTTT. Encoded protein: CASSQPGQGGTEAFF. This rearrangement joins TRBV3-1 (or the pseudogene TRBV3-2) to TRBJ1-1; 9 bases are a match to TRBD1. The germline V gene encodes CDR1 LGHDT and CDR2 YNNKEL (reference sequence). The CDR3 contains 15 residues. Trimming cost V 2 bases and J 4 bases; bases outside gene matches: 5.

The chain uses TRBV7-9 and TRBJ2-7, with 7 positions matching TRBD2. The junction had 2 bases not matched to a gene; V was cut back by 3 bases and J by 0 bases. Germline values: CDR1 SEHNR, CDR2 FQNEAQ (reference sequence). CDR3 length: 14 amino acids. CDR3 sequence: CASSFGRASYEQYF. CDR3 bases: TGTGCCAGCAGCTTTGGGAGGGCCTCCTACGAGCAGTACTTC.

This CDR3 reads CASSQLKDGELFF. CDR3 coding DNA: TGTGCCAGCAGCCAACTTAAAGACGGGGAGCTGTTTTTT. The J gene is TRBJ2-2, the V gene TRBV5-4, with D hard to call. The germline CDR1 and CDR2 sequences are SGHNT and YYREEE (reference sequence). The CDR3 has 13 residues. The ends were cut back, 4 bases at V and 7 bases at J, with 11 bases in the middle.

Here the CDR3 DNA reads TGCAGTGCTAGTGCTGGGACTAGTATCAATGAGCAGTTCTTC. Its translation: CSASAGTSINEQFF. The rearrangement links TRBV20-1 to TRBJ2-1, with TRBD2 matching over 8 bases. The germline V gene encodes CDR1 DFQATT and CDR2 SNEGSKA (reference sequence). With 3 bases clipped from V and 6 bases from J, the junction kept 7 bases outside the gene matches. The CDR3 extends over 14 amino acids.

The chain uses TRBV6-5 and TRBJ1-5, with D possibly being TRBD1 (5 bases). The CDR3 has 14 residues. V shed 5 bases and J shed 3 bases, with 11 bases lying between them. CDR1 is MNHEY and CDR2 is SVGAGI in the germline V gene. DNA of the CDR3: TGTGCCAGCAGTACGGGGACCTACAATCAGCCCCAGCATTTT. This encodes CASSTGTYNQPQHF.

This rearrangement joins TRBV4-1 to TRBJ2-1; 13 positions agree with TRBD2. Germline trimming cut 4 bases from V and 4 bases from J; bases unmatched to any gene: 4. From germline, CDR1 is MGHRA and CDR2 YSYEKL. The CDR3 is 16 residues long. The CDR3 nucleotides read TGCGCCAGCAGCCTAGGGACTAGCGGGACTTACAATGAGCAGTTCTTC. It specifies CASSLGTSGTYNEQFF.

This rearrangement joins TRBV19 to TRBJ1-2, with no clear D. In germline, CDR1 is LNHDA, CDR2 SQIVND (reference sequence). Trimming took 5 bases from V and 6 from J, leaving 16 bases between them. This CDR3 has 14 residues. CDR3 nucleotide sequence: TGTGCCAGTAGTGGCGCGGACGTGCGGGATGGCTACACCTTC. It yields the protein CASSGADVRDGYTF.

The chain carries TRBV6-6 and TRBJ1-6; unclear D gene. CDR3 length equals 14 residues. Between the trimmed V and J ends, which lost 8 bases and 7 bases, there was a span of 15 bases. The germline V gene encodes CDR1 MNHNY and CDR2 SVGAGI (reference sequence). CDR3 in DNA: TGTGCCAGCGGCCGAAACGCTCAAAATTCACCCCTCCACTTT. Amino acid sequence: CASGRNAQNSPLHF.

This sequence joins TRBV4-3 and TRBJ1-5; TRBD1 is a possible D gene (5 bases). Deletions cut 2 bases from V and 1 base from J, with 9 bases between. CDR1 LGHNA and CDR2 YSLEER come from the germline V gene. This CDR3 spans 15 amino acids. CDR3 DNA sequence: TGCGCCAGCAGCCAATCCCACAGGAGCAATCAGCCCCAGCATTTT. This encodes CASSQSHRSNQPQHF.

The chain employs TRBV28 and TRBJ1-5; 9 nucleotides line up with TRBD1. Germline-derived CDR1 and CDR2 are MDHEN and SYDVKM. V lost 10 bases, J lost 7 bases, and 8 bases stayed unmatched. The CDR3 covers 13 residues. CDR3 in DNA: TGTGCCACCCGGACAGGGGAATGGCAGCCCCAGCATTTT. It yields the protein CATRTGEWQPQHF.

This chain joins TRBV2 and TRBJ1-5; D perhaps matches TRBD1 (5 bases). CDR3 length equals 13 residues. V lost 3 bases and J 8 bases, leaving 11 bases between the germline ends. CDR1 SNHLY and CDR2 FYNNEI come from the germline V gene. This chain's CDR3 is CASSDGGTKPQHF. In DNA form, the CDR3 reads TGTGCCAGCAGTGATGGCGGGACCAAGCCCCAGCATTTT.

The V gene is TRBV30, the J gene TRBJ2-6; D is unclear. The CDR3 is 15 amino acids. The germline V and J ends were trimmed by 0 bases and 2 bases, with 8 bases remaining between them. Germline loops: CDR1 GTSNPN, CDR2 SVGIG (reference sequence). The CDR3 protein is CAWSVGFPGANVLTF. Here the CDR3 DNA reads TGTGCCTGGAGTGTAGGGTTCCCTGGGGCCAACGTCCTGACTTTC.

This chain connects TRBV3-1 (or the pseudogene TRBV3-2) to TRBJ2-2, with 10 bases fitting TRBD2. V was clipped by 4 bases and J by 1 base; unmatched bases: 9. The CDR3 is 18 amino acids. The germline CDR1 and CDR2 sequences are LGHDT and YNNKEL (reference sequence). The chain's CDR3 is CASSPAPIAGGNTGELFF. Here the CDR3 DNA reads TGTGCCAGCAGCCCAGCCCCTATAGCGGGGGGGAACACCGGGGAGCTGTTTTTT.

This clone was seen only once. The gene calls are TRBV7-2 and TRBJ2-5, with 13 bases fitting TRBD2. Germline V gene data show CDR1 as SGHTA and CDR2 as FQGNSA. J lost 6 bases, V lost 5 bases, and 6 bases had no gene match. The CDR3 totals 15 residues. The CDR3 DNA reads TGTGCCAGCAGCCCACCGGGACTAGCGGGAAAGACCCAGTACTTC. Its translation: CASSPPGLAGKTQYF.